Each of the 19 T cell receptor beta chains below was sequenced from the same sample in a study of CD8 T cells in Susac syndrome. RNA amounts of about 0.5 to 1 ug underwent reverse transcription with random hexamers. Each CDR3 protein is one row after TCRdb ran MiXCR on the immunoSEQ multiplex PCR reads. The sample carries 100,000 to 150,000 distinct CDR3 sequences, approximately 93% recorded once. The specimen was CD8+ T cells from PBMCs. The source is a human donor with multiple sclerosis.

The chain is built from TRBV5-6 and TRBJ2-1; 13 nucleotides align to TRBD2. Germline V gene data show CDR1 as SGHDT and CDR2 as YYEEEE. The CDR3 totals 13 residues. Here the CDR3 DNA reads TGTGTTGCGCAACTAGCGGGAGGGGCTGAGCAGTTCTTC. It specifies CVAQLAGGAEQFF. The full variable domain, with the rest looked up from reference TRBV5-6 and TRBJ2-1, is DAGVTQSPTHLIKTRGQQVTLRCSPKSGHDTVSWYQQALGQGPQFIFQYYEEEERQRGNFPDRFSGHQFPNYSSELNVNALLLGDSALYLCVAQLAGGAEQFFGPGTRLTVL.

This CDR3 is CASSDRTLSYEQYF. In nucleotides, the CDR3 is TGTGCCAGCAGTGACCGGACACTCTCCTACGAGCAGTACTTC. The gene calls are TRBV12-3 or TRBV12-4 and TRBJ2-7; TRBD1 might be the D (5 bases). This CDR3 has 14 amino acids. The V end lost 5 bases, the J end lost 0 bases, and 11 bases lay between the germline ends.

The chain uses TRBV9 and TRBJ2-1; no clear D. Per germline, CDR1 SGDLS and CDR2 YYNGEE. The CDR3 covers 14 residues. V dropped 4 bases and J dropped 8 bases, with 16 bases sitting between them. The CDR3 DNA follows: TGTGCCAGCAGCCTAAGTCGAGGTTCAGATGAGCAGTTCTTC. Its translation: CASSLSRGSDEQFF.

CDR3 sequence reads: CASSEGSFYEQYF. CDR3 DNA: TGTGCCAGCAGTGAAGGTAGCTTCTACGAGCAGTACTTC. The chain uses TRBV2 and TRBJ2-7; D remains unclear. Germline V gene sequence: CDR1 SNHLY, CDR2 FYNNEI. V was shortened by 1 base and J by 3 bases, with 7 bases between the two germline ends. CDR3 length equals 13 residues.

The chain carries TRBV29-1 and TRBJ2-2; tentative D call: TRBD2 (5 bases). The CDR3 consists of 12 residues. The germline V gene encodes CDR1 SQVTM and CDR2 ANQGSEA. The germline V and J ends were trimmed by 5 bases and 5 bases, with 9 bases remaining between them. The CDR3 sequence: CSVPQRTGELFF. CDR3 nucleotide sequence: TGCAGCGTTCCACAGCGGACCGGGGAGCTGTTTTTT.

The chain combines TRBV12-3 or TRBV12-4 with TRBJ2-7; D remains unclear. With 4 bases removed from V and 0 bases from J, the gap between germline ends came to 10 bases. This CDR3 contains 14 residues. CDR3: CASSSHSSSYEQYV. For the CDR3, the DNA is TGTGCCAGCAGTTCCCACAGTAGCTCCTACGAGCAGTACGTC.

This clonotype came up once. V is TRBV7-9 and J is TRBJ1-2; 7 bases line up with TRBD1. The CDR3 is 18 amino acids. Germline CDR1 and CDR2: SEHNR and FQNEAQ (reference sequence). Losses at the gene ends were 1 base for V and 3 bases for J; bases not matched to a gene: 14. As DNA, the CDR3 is TGTGCCAGCAGCTTAGTGGGACAGAGAATTACTCTTCACTATGGCTACACCTTC. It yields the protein CASSLVGQRITLHYGYTF.

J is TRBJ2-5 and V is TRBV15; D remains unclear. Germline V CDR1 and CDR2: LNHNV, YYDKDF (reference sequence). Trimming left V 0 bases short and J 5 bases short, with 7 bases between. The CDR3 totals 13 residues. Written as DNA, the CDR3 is TGTGCCACCAGCAGAGAGCGGCGGGAGACCCAGTACTTC. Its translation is CATSRERRETQYF. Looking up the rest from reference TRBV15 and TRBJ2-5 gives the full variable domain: DAMVIQNPRYQVTQFGKPVTLSCSQTLNHNVMYWYQQKSSQAPKLLFHYYDKDFNNEADTPDNFQSRRPNTSFCFLDIRSPGLGDTAMYLCATSRERRETQYFGPGTRLLVL.

In nucleotides, the CDR3 is TGCAGTGCTAGGGCGGGAGCCCCAGATACGCAGTATTTT. Amino acid sequence: CSARAGAPDTQYF. J is TRBJ2-3 and V is TRBV20-1; 7 nucleotides agree with TRBD2. Germline CDR1 and CDR2: DFQATT and SNEGSKA (reference sequence). The CDR3 runs 13 residues. V dropped 3 bases and J dropped 4; count of bases not matched to a gene: 4.

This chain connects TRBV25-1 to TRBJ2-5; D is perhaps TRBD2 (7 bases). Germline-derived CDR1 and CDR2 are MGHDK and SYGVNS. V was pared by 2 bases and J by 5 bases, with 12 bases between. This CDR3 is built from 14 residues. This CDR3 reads CASSEGGGGETQYF. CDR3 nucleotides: TGTGCCAGCAGTGAAGGAGGGGGAGGGGAGACCCAGTACTTC.

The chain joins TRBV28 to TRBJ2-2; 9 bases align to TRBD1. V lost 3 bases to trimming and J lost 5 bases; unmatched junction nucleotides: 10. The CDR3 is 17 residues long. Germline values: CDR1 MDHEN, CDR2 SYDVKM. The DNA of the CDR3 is TGTGCCAGCAGTTTCTCAACCGGGACAGGGCGGACCGGGGAGCTGTTTTTT. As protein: CASSFSTGTGRTGELFF.

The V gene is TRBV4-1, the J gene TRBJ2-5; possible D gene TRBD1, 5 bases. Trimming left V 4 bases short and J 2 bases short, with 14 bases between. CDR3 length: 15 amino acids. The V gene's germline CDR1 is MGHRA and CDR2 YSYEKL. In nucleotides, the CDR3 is TGCGCCAGCAGCCCTCGACAGAGTCCACAAGAGACCCAGTACTTC. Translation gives CASSPRQSPQETQYF.

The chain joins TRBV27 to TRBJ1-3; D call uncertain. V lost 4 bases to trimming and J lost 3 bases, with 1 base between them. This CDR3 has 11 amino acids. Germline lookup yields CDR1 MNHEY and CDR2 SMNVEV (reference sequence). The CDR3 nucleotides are TGTGCCAGCAGTTATGGAAACACCATATATTTT. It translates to CASSYGNTIYF.

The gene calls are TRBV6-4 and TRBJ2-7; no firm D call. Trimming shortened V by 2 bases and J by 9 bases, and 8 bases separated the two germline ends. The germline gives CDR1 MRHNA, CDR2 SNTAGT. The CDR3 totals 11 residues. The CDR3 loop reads CASSDVDVQYV. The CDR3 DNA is TGTGCCAGCAGTGACGTGGACGTGCAGTACGTC.

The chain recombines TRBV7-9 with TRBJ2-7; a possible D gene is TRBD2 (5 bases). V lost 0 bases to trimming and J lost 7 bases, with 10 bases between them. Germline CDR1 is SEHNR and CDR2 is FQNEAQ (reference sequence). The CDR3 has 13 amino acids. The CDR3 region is CASSLASGWEQYF. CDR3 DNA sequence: TGTGCCAGCAGCTTAGCCTCGGGGTGGGAGCAGTACTTC. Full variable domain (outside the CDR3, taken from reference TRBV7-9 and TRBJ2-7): DTGVSQNPRHKITKRGQNVTFRCDPISEHNRLYWYRQTLGQGPEFLTYFQNEAQLEKSRLLSDRFSAERPKGSFSTLEIQRTEQGDSAMYLCASSLASGWEQYFGPGTRLTVT.

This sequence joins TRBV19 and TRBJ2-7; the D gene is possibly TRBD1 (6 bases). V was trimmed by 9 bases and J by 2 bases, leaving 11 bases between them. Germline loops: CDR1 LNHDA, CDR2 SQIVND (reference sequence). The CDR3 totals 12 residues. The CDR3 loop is CASGQPAYEQYF. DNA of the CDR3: TGTGCCAGCGGACAGCCGGCCTACGAGCAGTACTTC.

DNA of the CDR3: TGTGCCAGCAGTCCCCCAGAGACCCAGTACTTC. Translated: CASSPPETQYF. The chain recombines TRBV11-2 with TRBJ2-5, with unresolved D. CDR3 length equals 11 residues. CDR1 and CDR2 from the germline V gene are SGHAT and FQNNGV. V lost 6 bases and J 4 bases, leaving 6 bases between the germline ends. Supplemented by reference TRBV11-2 and TRBJ2-5, the full variable domain reads EAGVAQSPRYKIIEKRQSVAFWCNPISGHATLYWYQQILGQGPKLLIQFQNNGVVDDSQLPKDRFSAERLKGVDSTLKIQPAKLEDSAVYLCASSPPETQYFGPGTRLLVL.

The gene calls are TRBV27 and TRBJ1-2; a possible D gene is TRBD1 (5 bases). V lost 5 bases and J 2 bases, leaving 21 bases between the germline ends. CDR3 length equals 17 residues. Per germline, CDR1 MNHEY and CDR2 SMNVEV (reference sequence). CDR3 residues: CASSERGFEGPNYGYTF. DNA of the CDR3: TGTGCCAGCAGTGAGAGGGGTTTTGAGGGCCCCAACTATGGCTACACCTTC.

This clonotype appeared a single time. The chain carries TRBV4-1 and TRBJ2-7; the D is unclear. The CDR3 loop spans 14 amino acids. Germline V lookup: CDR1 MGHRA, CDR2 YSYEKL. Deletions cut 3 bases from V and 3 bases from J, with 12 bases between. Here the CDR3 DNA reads TGCGCCAGCAGCCAGTCCGGGCCCCACTACGAGCAGTACTTC. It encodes CASSQSGPHYEQYF.